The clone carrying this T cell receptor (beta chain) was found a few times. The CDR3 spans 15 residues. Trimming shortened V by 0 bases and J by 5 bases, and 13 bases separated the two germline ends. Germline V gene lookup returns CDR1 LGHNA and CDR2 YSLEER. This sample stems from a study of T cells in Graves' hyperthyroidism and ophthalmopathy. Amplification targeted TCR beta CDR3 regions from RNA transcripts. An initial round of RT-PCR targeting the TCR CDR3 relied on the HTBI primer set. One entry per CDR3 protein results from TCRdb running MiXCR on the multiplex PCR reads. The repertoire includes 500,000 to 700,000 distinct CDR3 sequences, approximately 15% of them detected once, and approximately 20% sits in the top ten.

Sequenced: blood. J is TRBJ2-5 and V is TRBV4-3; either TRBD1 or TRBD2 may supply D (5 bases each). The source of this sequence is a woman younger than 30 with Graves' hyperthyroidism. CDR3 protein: CASSQEYTGPETQYF. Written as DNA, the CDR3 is TGCGCCAGCAGCCAAGAATATACGGGGCCGGAGACCCAGTACTTC.